The next 10 T cell receptor beta chains were all read from a single sample in a study of regulatory T cells in long-lasting Graves disease. Described time point: persistent/refractory GD, antithyroid drugs over 5 years with positive TRAb. From PBMCs, RNA was extracted and then used to make the TCR library. TCR beta libraries were built with iRepertoire HTBI primers and Arm-PCR of CDR3 regions. MiXCR, applied by TCRdb to the multiplex PCR reads, yields one record per CDR3 protein. The sample lists roughly 450,000 distinct CDR3 sequences, less than 25% occurring once. Specimen: peripheral blood mononuclear cells (PBMCs), collected when the disease was refractory, from a patient treated with antithyroid drugs. Receptors originate from a female donor with Graves disease.

The chain employs TRBV28 and TRBJ1-1; 7 nucleotides align to TRBD1. Trimming cost V 3 bases and J 0 bases; bases outside gene matches: 7. Germline V CDR1 and CDR2: MDHEN, SYDVKM. This CDR3 contains 16 residues. The CDR3 DNA reads as TGTGCCAGCAGTTTTGACAGGGAGACGGTGAACACTGAAGCTTTCTTT. This translates into CASSFDRETVNTEAFF.

This chain uses TRBV20-1 with TRBJ1-5, with 8 bases lining up with TRBD1. Germline V CDR1 and CDR2: DFQATT, SNEGSKA (reference sequence). V was pared by 3 bases and J by 2 bases, with 6 bases of the junction left unmatched. This CDR3 is 15 amino acids long. CDR3 nucleotides: TGCAGTGCTAGTACAGGGGGTAGAGGCAATCAGCCCCAGCATTTT. It is translated as CSASTGGRGNQPQHF.

This clonotype was detected many times. This chain joins TRBV28 and TRBJ2-5; TRBD2 matches 9 bases. The CDR3 extends over 15 amino acids. J was trimmed by 6 bases and V by 6 bases; bases with no gene match: 11. From germline, CDR1 is MDHEN and CDR2 SYDVKM. As DNA, the CDR3 is TGTGCCAGCAGGCCCCAGGCTAGCGGGACGCAGACCCAGTACTTC. Protein: CASRPQASGTQTQYF.

In this sample, this clonotype turned up many times. This chain links TRBV18 with TRBJ1-2; D gene ambiguous. V was shortened by 3 bases and J by 4 bases, with 15 bases between the two germline ends. Germline V gene data show CDR1 as KGHSH and CDR2 as LQKENI. The CDR3 is 15 residues long. The CDR3 DNA follows: TGTGCCAGCTCACCGGGCAGGCAGTCTAGCTATGGCTACACCTTC. Its protein is CASSPGRQSSYGYTF.

This clonotype was detected many times. The chain carries TRBV5-1 and TRBJ2-7; maybe TRBD2 (6 bases). The CDR3 has 15 residues. The V gene lost 4 bases and the J gene lost 6 bases, with 20 bases spanning the gap. The germline V gene encodes CDR1 SGHRS and CDR2 YFSETQ. The DNA for the CDR3 is TGCGCCAGCAGCCCCTCTAGCGTCTTCCCCCTCGAGCAGTACTTC. It encodes CASSPSSVFPLEQYF.

V gene TRBV3-1 combines with J gene TRBJ2-3, with 7 positions matching TRBD2. Germline V gene sequence: CDR1 LGHDT, CDR2 YNNKEL (reference sequence). The CDR3 is 16 residues long. V lost 1 base to trimming and J lost 5 bases; unmatched junction nucleotides: 9. The CDR3 spells CASSQGRGSLLDTQYF. The CDR3 coding sequence is TGTGCCAGCAGCCAAGGGCGCGGGAGTTTACTAGATACGCAGTATTTT.

The chain recombines TRBV6-2 or TRBV6-3 with TRBJ1-1; 8 bases are shared with TRBD1. CDR3 length: 14 amino acids. Germline CDR1 is MNHEY and CDR2 is SVGEGT. The trim removed 2 bases at V and 10 bases at J, leaving 9 bases unmatched. The CDR3 reads CASSYETGARGAFF. Written as DNA, the CDR3 is TGTGCCAGCAGTTACGAGACAGGGGCCCGAGGAGCTTTCTTT.

This clonotype was picked up a small number of times. The chain couples TRBV29-1 to TRBJ2-4; D unclear. Trimming shortened V by 7 bases and J by 1 base, and 14 bases separated the two germline ends. Germline loops: CDR1 SQVTM, CDR2 ANQGSEA. The CDR3 totals 14 residues. The CDR3 nucleotides are TGCAGCGCCAATAAGCCCCAGGCCAAAAACATTCAGTACTTC. Residues: CSANKPQAKNIQYF.

The sample holds many counts of this clonotype. This chain joins TRBV20-1 and TRBJ2-5; the match to TRBD2 covers 7 bases. The V and J ends lost 6 bases and 5 bases, in that order; junction bases with no gene match: 3. The CDR3 covers 11 residues. Germline assignment: CDR1 DFQATT and CDR2 SNEGSKA (reference sequence). The CDR3 protein is CSARLAETQYF. The CDR3 DNA sequence: TGCAGTGCACGACTAGCCGAGACCCAGTACTTC.

A note on this clonotype: This clone may be a read error of a much larger clone one base away. The DNA is omitted, as the CDR3 cannot be located on it reliably, and the CDR3 follows TCRdb's listing. The chain has TRBV29-1 and TRBJ1-1; the table's D call of TRBD1 was not tested on the DNA. Inclusive of both ends, the CDR3 amounts to 11 amino acids. Germline values: CDR1 SQVTM, CDR2 ANQGSEA. CDR3 sequence: CSVGQGTEALF.